Below are 27 T cell receptor beta chains sequenced from a single sample in a study of T cells in narcolepsy. Profiled with immunoSEQ multiplex PCR; TCRdb holds only in-frame clones, not every one. The sample yields around 28,000 clones, approximately 82% seen once. The sequenced sample consisted of CD45RA- memory CD4+ T cells from PBMCs. The receptors were sampled from a human donor with narcolepsy.

The V call is TRBV7-2, the J call TRBJ1-1; D possibly corresponds to TRBD1 (5 bases). Trimming shortened V by 5 bases and J by 6 bases, and 16 bases separated the two germline ends. The CDR3 consists of 14 residues. Germline assignment: CDR1 SGHTA and CDR2 FQGNSA. The CDR3 reads CASSPGTVVPEAFF. DNA for the CDR3: TGTGCCAGCAGCCCGGGGACGGTGGTTCCTGAAGCTTTCTTT.

V and J are TRBV10-2 and TRBJ2-2; D could derive from TRBD1 or TRBD2 (5 bases each). V gave up 8 bases and J gave up 4 bases, with 11 bases separating them. Per germline, CDR1 WSHSY and CDR2 SAAADI. The CDR3 loop spans 13 amino acids. CDR3 amino acids: CASEGYGTGELFF. The CDR3 nucleotides are TGCGCCAGCGAGGGGTACGGCACCGGGGAGCTGTTTTTT.

CDR3 sequence (DNA): TGTGCCAGCAGAATCAGGGGGCCGGATAATTCACCCCTCCACTTT. Amino acid sequence: CASRIRGPDNSPLHF. The chain uses TRBV5-6 and TRBJ1-6; 8 bases map to TRBD1. Looked up from germline, CDR1 is SGHDT and CDR2 is YYEEEE. Trimming cost V 5 bases and J 5 bases; bases outside gene matches: 6. The CDR3 consists of 15 residues. The complete variable domain, with remaining parts taken from reference TRBV5-6 and TRBJ1-6, reads DAGVTQSPTHLIKTRGQQVTLRCSPKSGHDTVSWYQQALGQGPQFIFQYYEEEERQRGNFPDRFSGHQFPNYSSELNVNALLLGDSALYLCASRIRGPDNSPLHFGNGTRLTVT.

V gene TRBV7-8 combines with J gene TRBJ2-2; 9 bases align to TRBD1. Germline lookup yields CDR1 SGHVS and CDR2 FQNEAQ. There are 19 residues in the CDR3. V lost 7 bases and J lost 5; bases outside the gene matches: 20. The CDR3 loop reads CASNQLVYGGTGSTGELFF. CDR3 bases: TGTGCCAGCAACCAGCTTGTTTATGGTGGGACAGGGTCAACCGGGGAGCTGTTTTTT.

The J gene is TRBJ1-6, the V gene TRBV10-3; TRBD1 matches 7 bases. Germline CDR1 is ENHRY and CDR2 is SYGVKD. The CDR3 covers 17 residues. With V trimmed by 4 bases and J by 5 bases, 11 bases remained unmatched. CDR3 loop: CAISVSRDSGNNSPLHF. In nucleotides, the CDR3 is TGTGCCATCAGTGTCTCCCGGGACAGCGGGAATAATTCACCCCTCCACTTT.

The chain recombines TRBV15 with TRBJ1-6; D unclear. The V end was cut by 0 bases, the J end by 7 bases, with 7 bases between. Germline V gene lookup returns CDR1 LNHNV and CDR2 YYDKDF (reference sequence). The CDR3 is 14 amino acids. DNA of the CDR3: TGTGCCACCAGCAGAGAATTGGGGAATTCACCCCTCCACTTT. It translates to CATSRELGNSPLHF.

This sequence joins TRBV6-6 and TRBJ1-5, with D tentatively TRBD1 (5 bases). The CDR3 sequence is 12 residues long. The germline CDR1 and CDR2 sequences are MNHNY and SVGAGI (reference sequence). V lost 8 bases and J 3 bases, leaving 8 bases between the germline ends. CDR3 in amino acids: CASGTSNQPQHF. CDR3 in DNA: TGTGCCAGCGGGACCTCCAATCAGCCCCAGCATTTT.

This clone was recorded a few times. The rearrangement uses TRBV11-3 and TRBJ2-7; 7 nucleotides match TRBD1. From germline, CDR1 is SGHNT and CDR2 YENEEA. CDR3 length: 12 residues. The J segment lost 6 bases and the V segment lost 5 bases, leaving 4 bases of the junction unmatched. CDR3: CASSITGVEQYF. The DNA of the CDR3 is TGTGCCAGCAGCATCACAGGGGTCGAGCAGTACTTC.

This clone was seen more than once but under ten times. V gene TRBV29-1 combines with J gene TRBJ1-1; 8 nucleotides agree with TRBD1. The V segment lost 8 bases and the J segment 2 bases; nucleotides outside the gene matches: 4. The CDR3 covers 12 residues. Germline values: CDR1 SQVTM, CDR2 ANQGSEA. The CDR3: CSLGQANTEAFF. CDR3 nucleotides: TGCAGCCTGGGACAGGCTAACACTGAAGCTTTCTTT.

This sequence joins TRBV6-1 and TRBJ1-4; D unresolved. Germline V gene sequence: CDR1 MNHNS, CDR2 SASEGT. The CDR3 length is 14 residues. V was shortened by 6 bases and J by 6 bases, with 14 bases between the two germline ends. CDR3 DNA: TGTGCCAGCAGCCCTCGTGGGCCGGATGAAAAACTGTTTTTT. This codes for CASSPRGPDEKLFF.

This clone was seen a handful of times. The rearrangement uses TRBV19 and TRBJ2-7; D remains ambiguous. The V gene lost 3 bases and the J gene lost 6 bases, with 15 bases spanning the gap. Germline values: CDR1 LNHDA, CDR2 SQIVND (reference sequence). The CDR3 length is 14 residues. In nucleotides, the CDR3 is TGTGCCAGTAGTATTCGCGCGTCCATCACCGAGCAGTACTTC. This gives the protein CASSIRASITEQYF.

The chain has TRBV7-2 and TRBJ2-3; D is undetermined. This CDR3 is built from 13 residues. Germline-derived CDR1 and CDR2 are SGHTA and FQGNSA. Trimming shortened V by 5 bases and J by 2 bases, and 8 bases separated the two germline ends. The CDR3 here is CASSQFATDTQYF. The CDR3 nucleotides read TGTGCCAGCAGCCAATTTGCCACAGATACGCAGTATTTT.

The chain joins TRBV4-1 to TRBJ2-5, with 7 bases that match TRBD1. The germline gives CDR1 MGHRA, CDR2 YSYEKL. The CDR3 runs 14 residues. Losses at the gene ends were 7 bases for V and 2 bases for J; bases not matched to a gene: 7. CDR3 coding DNA: TGCGCCAGCACCCACCGACAGGGTCAAGAGACCCAGTACTTC. Translating gives CASTHRQGQETQYF.

This chain uses TRBV7-9 with TRBJ1-4; D is uncertain. V was clipped by 1 base and J by 1 base, with 4 bases between them. Germline loops: CDR1 SEHNR, CDR2 FQNEAQ (reference sequence). The CDR3 sequence is 14 residues long. In DNA, the CDR3 is TGTGCCAGCAGCTTAGGTGGAACTAATGAAAAACTGTTTTTT. Translating gives CASSLGGTNEKLFF.

This chain joins TRBV6-5 and TRBJ1-1, with unresolved D. Germline CDR1 is MNHEY and CDR2 is SVGAGI. The V gene lost 2 bases and the J gene lost 1 base, with 14 bases spanning the gap. The CDR3 runs to 16 residues. The DNA for the CDR3 is TGTGCCAGCAGTTACGGGCAGAAAGTTTGGAACACTGAAGCTTTCTTT. It yields the protein CASSYGQKVWNTEAFF.

This chain connects TRBV6-1 to TRBJ1-5, with D maybe TRBD1 (6 bases). From germline, CDR1 is MNHNS and CDR2 SASEGT. The CDR3 runs to 14 residues. Deletions cut 2 bases from V and 5 bases from J, with 10 bases between. CDR3 DNA sequence: TGTGCCAGCAGTGAAACCGGGGGCGATCAGCCCCAGCATTTT. As protein: CASSETGGDQPQHF.

The rearrangement joins TRBV5-1 to TRBJ2-1, with D perhaps matching TRBD1 or TRBD2 (7 bases each). V shed 3 bases and J shed 10 bases, with 14 bases lying between them. CDR1 is SGHRS and CDR2 is YFSETQ in the germline V gene. The CDR3 length is 13 residues. CDR3 loop: CASSSQGGEEQFF. The CDR3 nucleotides are TGCGCCAGCAGCTCCCAGGGGGGGGAAGAGCAGTTCTTC. Looking up the rest from reference TRBV5-1 and TRBJ2-1 gives the full variable domain: KAGVTQTPRYLIKTRGQQVTLSCSPISGHRSVSWYQQTPGQGLQFLFEYFSETQRNKGNFPGRFSGRQFSNSRSEMNVSTLELGDSALYLCASSSQGGEEQFFGPGTRLTVL.

This clone was seen a few times. This chain links TRBV5-6 with TRBJ2-1; 8 nucleotides line up with TRBD1. This CDR3 spans 15 amino acids. Germline V gene sequence: CDR1 SGHDT, CDR2 YYEEEE. With 6 bases clipped from V and 4 bases from J, the junction kept 9 bases outside the gene matches. CDR3 loop: CASTGDRRGYNEQFF. The DNA for the CDR3 is TGTGCCAGCACCGGGGACAGGCGGGGATACAATGAGCAGTTCTTC.

This chain uses TRBV14 with TRBJ2-3; 8 nucleotides align to TRBD2. Germline lookup yields CDR1 SGHDN and CDR2 FVKESK. V shed 1 base and J 5 bases; nucleotides not matched to a gene: 14. This CDR3 is built from 18 residues. The CDR3 sequence is CASSQAILTVGGGDTQYF. The CDR3 nucleotides read TGTGCCAGCAGCCAAGCCATTCTGACTGTCGGGGGGGGAGATACGCAGTATTTT.

This chain connects TRBV11-2 to TRBJ2-7, with unresolved D. This CDR3 contains 13 residues. The germline gives CDR1 SGHAT, CDR2 FQNNGV. The V end was cut by 3 bases, the J end by 0 bases, with 6 bases between. The CDR3 loop is CASSLGSSYEQYF. In DNA form, the CDR3 reads TGTGCCAGCAGCTTGGGCAGCTCCTACGAGCAGTACTTC.

The chain couples TRBV9 to TRBJ1-1, with unresolved D. The germline gives CDR1 SGDLS, CDR2 YYNGEE. The CDR3 is 16 residues long. Trimming pared 0 bases from V and 0 bases from J, leaving 12 bases between. The CDR3 spells CASSVGVDMLNTEAFF. The CDR3 DNA reads TGTGCCAGCAGCGTAGGGGTAGACATGTTGAACACTGAAGCTTTCTTT.

The chain employs TRBV11-2 and TRBJ2-1, with a weak D call TRBD2 (6 bases). Germline CDR1 and CDR2: SGHAT and FQNNGV. V was cut by 5 bases and J by 9 bases, with 23 bases left in between. This CDR3 region has 16 residues. The DNA for the CDR3 is TGTGCCAGCAGCCCCGGGACTCCGCTCCTTTTCGTTGAGCAGTTCTTC. Amino acids: CASSPGTPLLFVEQFF.

The rearrangement links TRBV4-3 to TRBJ2-2; D is possibly TRBD1 (6 bases). The CDR3 is 15 residues long. The germline V gene encodes CDR1 LGHNA and CDR2 YSLEER. The V and J ends lost 6 bases and 1 base respectively, with 12 bases between them. The CDR3 sequence: CASRPGTMNTGELFF. CDR3 DNA sequence: TGCGCCAGCAGACCCGGGACAATGAACACCGGGGAGCTGTTTTTT.

The V and J genes are TRBV7-6 and TRBJ2-3; unclear D gene. V was shortened by 5 bases and J by 1 base, with 7 bases between the two germline ends. The CDR3 length is 13 residues. CDR1 and CDR2 from the germline V gene are SGHVS and FNYEAQ. CDR3 amino acids: CASSLDRTDTQYF. The CDR3 DNA reads as TGTGCCAGCAGCCTCGACCGCACAGATACGCAGTATTTT.

This sequence joins TRBV2 and TRBJ1-1; 7 positions agree with TRBD1. Trimming cost V 6 bases and J 0 bases; bases outside gene matches: 7. Germline assignment: CDR1 SNHLY and CDR2 FYNNEI. This CDR3 contains 15 residues. The CDR3 here is CASRRGQSMNTEAFF. In nucleotides, the CDR3 is TGTGCCAGCAGGAGGGGACAGAGCATGAACACTGAAGCTTTCTTT.

This chain connects TRBV9 to TRBJ1-4, with D possibly matching TRBD1 (5 bases). Trimming removed 0 bases at V and 4 bases at J, with 10 bases between. Germline V gene sequence: CDR1 SGDLS, CDR2 YYNGEE. The CDR3 totals 15 residues. The CDR3 DNA follows: TGTGCCAGCAGCGTAGCTACAGGTTATAATGAAAAACTGTTTTTT. Protein: CASSVATGYNEKLFF.

The V gene is TRBV30, the J gene TRBJ1-1; a weak D match, TRBD1 (6 bases). From germline, CDR1 is GTSNPN and CDR2 SVGIG (reference sequence). The V gene lost 3 bases and the J gene lost 3 bases, with 11 bases spanning the gap. The CDR3 loop spans 13 amino acids. The DNA of the CDR3 is TGTGCCTGGAGACAGGGCTTGGACACTGAAGCTTTCTTT. The encoded protein is CAWRQGLDTEAFF.